Below are 29 T cell receptor beta chains sequenced from a single sample in a study of blood T cell repertoires in COVID-19. Assay used: immunoSEQ multiplex PCR; TCRdb lists only in-frame clones, some missing. Seen here are about 220,000 clones, about 82% observed once, and the top ten hold more than 2%. Sequencing was performed on peripheral blood. All receptors come from an older woman with COVID-19, enrolled during active disease.

This clone was seen only once. The chain recombines TRBV2 with TRBJ1-5; the D gene is possibly TRBD1 (5 bases). The CDR3 is 14 amino acids. Germline CDR1 reads SNHLY; CDR2 reads FYNNEI. V shed 0 bases and J shed 5 bases, with 8 bases lying between them. The CDR3 nucleotides are TGTGCCAGCAGTGAAGCGCGGGGGTATCAGCCCCAGCATTTT. The encoded protein is CASSEARGYQPQHF.

The chain has TRBV7-3 and TRBJ2-1; 7 nucleotides agree with TRBD2. The CDR3 totals 18 residues. V lost 0 bases and J lost 0; bases outside the gene matches: 8. Germline CDR1 is SGHTA and CDR2 is FQGTGA. The CDR3 is CASSLTGGSLSSYNEQFF. In DNA form, the CDR3 reads TGTGCCAGCAGCTTAACGGGGGGGTCCCTTAGCTCCTACAATGAGCAGTTCTTC.

This clone has a single count. The V gene is TRBV24-1, the J gene TRBJ1-2; D possibly corresponds to TRBD1 (6 bases). Trimming stripped 3 bases from V and 6 bases from J, with 13 bases between. Germline loops: CDR1 KGHDR, CDR2 SFDVKD. The CDR3 has 14 residues. CDR3 sequence (DNA): TGTGCCACCAGTGATCCCAGGGGACCTAATGGCTACACCTTC. Protein sequence: CATSDPRGPNGYTF.

This sequence joins TRBV5-1 and TRBJ1-4; D is perhaps TRBD1 (5 bases). Germline CDR1 and CDR2: SGHRS and YFSETQ. Trimming shortened V by 2 bases and J by 0 bases, and 8 bases separated the two germline ends. This CDR3 is built from 15 residues. For the CDR3, the DNA is TGCGCCAGCAGCTTAGGGGCAACAACTAATGAAAAACTGTTTTTT. Its protein product is CASSLGATTNEKLFF. The full variable domain, in which reference TRBV5-1 and TRBJ1-4 provide the parts outside the CDR3, is KAGVTQTPRYLIKTRGQQVTLSCSPISGHRSVSWYQQTPGQGLQFLFEYFSETQRNKGNFPGRFSGRQFSNSRSEMNVSTLELGDSALYLCASSLGATTNEKLFFGSGTQLSVL.

The J gene is TRBJ2-3, the V gene TRBV7-2, with 11 bases fitting TRBD2. The CDR3 extends over 17 amino acids. Looked up from germline, CDR1 is SGHTA and CDR2 is FQGNSA. With V trimmed by 2 bases and J by 5 bases, 9 bases remained unmatched. CDR3 residues: CASSLFVSGGAGDTQYF. CDR3 sequence (DNA): TGTGCCAGCAGCTTATTTGTTAGCGGGGGGGCTGGAGATACGCAGTATTTT. Filled out from reference TRBV7-2 and TRBJ2-3, the complete variable domain reads GAGVSQSPSNKVTEKGKDVELRCDPISGHTALYWYRQSLGQGLEFLIYFQGNSAPDKSGLPSDRFSAERTGGSVSTLTIQRTQQEDSAVYLCASSLFVSGGAGDTQYFGPGTRLTVL.

The chain employs TRBV11-2 and TRBJ1-6; TRBD1 matches 8 bases. The germline V gene encodes CDR1 SGHAT and CDR2 FQNNGV. This CDR3 comprises 15 residues. With 3 bases clipped from V and 9 bases from J, the junction kept 7 bases outside the gene matches. The CDR3 coding sequence is TGTGCCAGCAGCTTGGCAGGGGGCTTAGCTTCACCCCTCCACTTT. The encoded protein is CASSLAGGLASPLHF.

The chain recombines TRBV6-2 or TRBV6-3 with TRBJ1-2; D uncertain. V dropped 4 bases and J dropped 1 base, with 10 bases sitting between them. The CDR3 contains 14 residues. The germline gives CDR1 MNHEY, CDR2 SVGEGT. The CDR3 loop is CASSLVSFNYGYTF. The CDR3 coding sequence is TGTGCCAGCAGTTTAGTCTCTTTTAACTATGGCTACACCTTC.

This clone was counted a few times. This chain links TRBV19 with TRBJ1-2, with 8 bases fitting TRBD1. Germline-derived CDR1 and CDR2 are LNHDA and SQIVND (reference sequence). The CDR3 is made up of 16 amino acids. Trimming removed 3 bases from V and 5 bases from J; junction bases left unmatched: 11. This chain's CDR3 is CASSILPQGEFYGYTF. CDR3 nucleotide sequence: TGTGCCAGTAGTATCCTCCCACAGGGGGAGTTTTATGGCTACACCTTC.

V and J are TRBV7-6 and TRBJ2-3; perhaps TRBD2 as D (6 bases). Trimming shortened V by 5 bases and J by 4 bases, and 13 bases separated the two germline ends. From germline, CDR1 is SGHVS and CDR2 FNYEAQ. The length of the CDR3 is 14 residues. The CDR3 nucleotides are TGTGCCAGCAGCCAATTAGCGGAGGCAGATACGCAGTATTTT. The encoded protein is CASSQLAEADTQYF.

This clone was seen a single time. The rearrangement joins TRBV4-2 to TRBJ2-7, with D perhaps matching TRBD2 (6 bases). There are 17 residues in the CDR3. V lost 2 bases, J lost 4 bases, and 21 bases lay in between. Per germline, CDR1 LGHNA and CDR2 YNFKEQ. The CDR3 reads CASSQTLLATQGYEQYF. CDR3 coding DNA: TGTGCCAGCAGCCAAACTCTTCTAGCGACTCAAGGGTACGAGCAGTACTTC.

The rearrangement links TRBV7-2 to TRBJ2-7; TRBD1 is a possible D gene (6 bases). The CDR3 loop spans 16 amino acids. From germline, CDR1 is SGHTA and CDR2 FQGNSA. With 1 base removed from V and 2 bases from J, the gap between germline ends came to 15 bases. The CDR3 is CASSLVGGGLAYEQYF. CDR3 DNA sequence: TGTGCCAGCAGCTTAGTGGGTGGGGGCCTAGCCTACGAGCAGTACTTC. Variable domain in full (rest from reference TRBV7-2 and TRBJ2-7): GAGVSQSPSNKVTEKGKDVELRCDPISGHTALYWYRQSLGQGLEFLIYFQGNSAPDKSGLPSDRFSAERTGGSVSTLTIQRTQQEDSAVYLCASSLVGGGLAYEQYFGPGTRLTVT.

The chain carries TRBV27 and TRBJ1-1; D possibly corresponds to TRBD1 (6 bases). Trimming took off 3 bases at V and 0 bases at J, with 17 bases between the two ends. Per the germline V gene, CDR1 is MNHEY and CDR2 is SMNVEV (reference sequence). This CDR3 comprises 17 residues. CDR3 sequence (DNA): TGTGCCAGCAGTTTCTCGGGACAACGAAGTATGAACACTGAAGCTTTCTTT. It translates to CASSFSGQRSMNTEAFF.

This clone was observed a few times. The chain links TRBV5-1 to TRBJ2-7, with D maybe TRBD1 (6 bases). The CDR3 sequence is 14 residues long. The V and J ends lost 1 base and 2 bases respectively, with 10 bases between them. From germline, CDR1 is SGHRS and CDR2 YFSETQ. CDR3 nucleotides: TGCGCCAGCAGCTTGACACAGGGACCCTACGAGCAGTACTTC. This translates into CASSLTQGPYEQYF.

With respect to this clone: At one of its ends the junction is not consistent with the germline gene, which may arise from a read error. CDR3: CASSHLGSQDYGHTF. As DNA, the CDR3 is TGTGCCAGTAGTCATTTGGGCAGCCAGGATTATGGCCACACCTTC. The genes are TRBV19 and TRBJ1-2; the D is unclear. CDR3 length: 15 amino acids. The germline V gene encodes CDR1 LNHDA and CDR2 SQIVND (reference sequence).

The genes are TRBV9 and TRBJ1-4, with 9 bases identical to TRBD1. The V and J ends lost 3 bases and 7 bases, in that order; junction bases with no gene match: 7. This CDR3 has 15 amino acids. The germline V gene encodes CDR1 SGDLS and CDR2 YYNGEE. CDR3 nucleotide sequence: TGTGCCAGCAGCGCAGCGACAGGGGGGGGTGAAAAACTGTTTTTT. It encodes CASSAATGGGEKLFF.

This clone was seen a few times. The V call is TRBV5-6, the J call TRBJ2-2; 10 nucleotides align to TRBD1. The junction had 7 bases not matched to a gene; V was cut back by 3 bases and J by 2 bases. The germline CDR1 and CDR2 sequences are SGHDT and YYEEEE. The CDR3 extends over 17 amino acids. The CDR3 protein is CASSWGQGRLNTGELFF. The CDR3, as DNA: TGTGCCAGCAGCTGGGGACAGGGGCGGCTCAACACCGGGGAGCTGTTTTTT.

CDR3 sequence reads: CSASLRGLAAVYEQYF. In nucleotides, the CDR3 is TGCAGTGCTAGTCTGAGGGGACTAGCGGCTGTTTACGAGCAGTACTTC. The chain joins TRBV20-1 to TRBJ2-7; TRBD2 matches 11 bases. CDR1 and CDR2 (germline): DFQATT, SNEGSKA (reference sequence). The CDR3 has 16 amino acids. The V segment lost 3 bases and the J segment 4 bases; nucleotides outside the gene matches: 11.

The V and J genes are TRBV11-1 and TRBJ2-1; 7 bases align to TRBD2. The trim removed 3 bases at V and 5 bases at J, leaving 4 bases unmatched. The CDR3 is 14 amino acids. Germline assignment: CDR1 SGHAT and CDR2 FQDESV (reference sequence). The CDR3: CASSLSGGDNEQFF. The CDR3 coding sequence is TGTGCCAGCAGCTTGTCGGGGGGAGACAATGAGCAGTTCTTC.

This chain connects TRBV3-1 (or the pseudogene TRBV3-2) to TRBJ1-1; no clear D. V lost 0 bases and J lost 5, with 7 bases in between. This CDR3 spans 13 amino acids. CDR1 and CDR2 from the germline V gene are LGHDT and YNNKEL (reference sequence). CDR3 nucleotides: TGTGCCAGCAGCCAAGACGGTGCTACTGAAGCTTTCTTT. It encodes CASSQDGATEAFF.

The J gene is TRBJ2-7, the V gene TRBV5-4; 11 bases align to TRBD2. With V trimmed by 4 bases and J by 3 bases, 3 bases remained unmatched. Germline assignment: CDR1 SGHNT and CDR2 YYREEE (reference sequence). The CDR3 covers 14 residues. In nucleotides, the CDR3 is TGTGCCAGCAGCCCGGGACTAGCGGTCTACGAGCAGTACTTC. Translation gives CASSPGLAVYEQYF.

The J gene is TRBJ2-7, the V gene TRBV5-4; 8 bases line up with TRBD2. The CDR3 is 15 amino acids. Per germline, CDR1 SGHNT and CDR2 YYREEE (reference sequence). With 1 base clipped from V and 5 bases from J, the junction kept 8 bases outside the gene matches. CDR3 nucleotide sequence: TGTGCCAGCAGCTTGATGGGACTAGACCTTAACGAGCAGTACTTC. As protein: CASSLMGLDLNEQYF.

This rearrangement joins TRBV11-1 to TRBJ2-6, with D perhaps matching TRBD1 (6 bases). The CDR3 extends over 16 amino acids. CDR1 is SGHAT, CDR2 FQDESV, per germline (reference sequence). Trimming took 5 bases from V and 2 from J, leaving 13 bases between them. CDR3 residues: CASSLGQGTGANVLTF. The DNA of the CDR3 is TGTGCCAGCAGCCTGGGGCAGGGGACTGGGGCCAACGTCCTGACTTTC.

CDR3 loop: CASSDKTGGASTDTQYF. The CDR3 DNA reads as TGCGCCAGCAGCGATAAGACGGGCGGGGCTAGCACAGATACGCAGTATTTT. The V gene is TRBV5-1, the J gene TRBJ2-3; maybe TRBD2 (6 bases). CDR3 size: 17 residues. Trimming took 4 bases from V and 0 from J, leaving 18 bases between them. CDR1 is SGHRS and CDR2 is YFSETQ in the germline V gene. Complete variable domain (other parts from reference TRBV5-1 and TRBJ2-3): KAGVTQTPRYLIKTRGQQVTLSCSPISGHRSVSWYQQTPGQGLQFLFEYFSETQRNKGNFPGRFSGRQFSNSRSEMNVSTLELGDSALYLCASSDKTGGASTDTQYFGPGTRLTVL.

This clone appeared a single time. The gene calls are TRBV5-1 and TRBJ1-3; unclear D gene. V was cut by 3 bases and J by 4 bases, with 11 bases left in between. Germline V gene data show CDR1 as SGHRS and CDR2 as YFSETQ. The CDR3 totals 14 residues. The CDR3 DNA is TGCGCCAGCAGCTCGGAGTCCGAGGGAAACACCATATATTTT. This codes for CASSSESEGNTIYF.

The CDR3 loop is CSVWAGPTNEKLFF. CDR3 coding DNA: TGCAGCGTTTGGGCGGGGCCAACTAATGAAAAACTGTTTTTT. The chain is built from TRBV29-1 and TRBJ1-4; TRBD1 might be the D (5 bases). CDR3 length: 14 amino acids. The germline CDR1 and CDR2 sequences are SQVTM and ANQGSEA. V lost 5 bases, J lost 0 bases, and 10 bases lay in between.

V usage is TRBV27 and J usage is TRBJ2-2; no firm D call. CDR3 length equals 12 residues. Trimming took off 4 bases at V and 4 bases at J, with 4 bases between the two ends. Germline V lookup: CDR1 MNHEY, CDR2 SMNVEV (reference sequence). For the CDR3, the DNA is TGTGCCAGCAGTTGGGCCACCGGGGAGCTGTTTTTT. It yields the protein CASSWATGELFF.

The rearrangement joins TRBV6-2 or TRBV6-3 to TRBJ1-5, with D perhaps TRBD1 (6 bases). This CDR3 contains 14 residues. V dropped 2 bases and J dropped 6 bases, with 11 bases sitting between them. CDR1 and CDR2 from the germline V gene are MNHEY and SVGEGT. The CDR3: CASSYGQNRQPQHF. The DNA for the CDR3 is TGTGCCAGCAGTTACGGACAGAACCGTCAGCCCCAGCATTTT.

The chain recombines TRBV6-5 with TRBJ1-5; TRBD1 is a possible D gene (5 bases). The V gene's germline CDR1 is MNHEY and CDR2 SVGAGI. V lost 2 bases, J lost 7 bases, and 12 bases lay in between. The CDR3 covers 14 residues. The CDR3 spells CASSYRTGGQPQHF. The CDR3 DNA reads as TGTGCCAGCAGTTACCGGACGGGGGGACAGCCCCAGCATTTT.

The chain carries TRBV2 and TRBJ1-2; D is possibly TRBD1 (5 bases). Between the trimmed V and J ends, which lost 7 bases and 4 bases, there was a span of 7 bases. From germline, CDR1 is SNHLY and CDR2 FYNNEI. There are 11 residues in the CDR3. The DNA of the CDR3 is TGTGCCAGCACGGACATCTATGGCTACACCTTC. Its protein product is CASTDIYGYTF.